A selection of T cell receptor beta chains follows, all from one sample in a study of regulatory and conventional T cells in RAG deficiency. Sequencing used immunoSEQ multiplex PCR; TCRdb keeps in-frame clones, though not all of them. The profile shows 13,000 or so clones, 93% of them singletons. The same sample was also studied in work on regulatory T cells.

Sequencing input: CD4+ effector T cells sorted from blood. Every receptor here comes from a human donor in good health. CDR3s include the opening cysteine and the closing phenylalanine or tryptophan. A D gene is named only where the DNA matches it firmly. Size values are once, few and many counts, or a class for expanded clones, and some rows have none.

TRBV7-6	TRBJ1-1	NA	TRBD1	CASSLTGAHTEAFF	TGTGCCAGCAGCTTGACAGGGGCTCACACTGAAGCTTTCTTT
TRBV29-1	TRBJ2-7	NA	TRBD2	CSVEDVAGRSYEQYF	TGCAGCGTTGAAGATGTAGCGGGCCGGTCCTACGAGCAGTACTTC
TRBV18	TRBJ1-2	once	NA	CASSPWDRLDYGYTF	TGTGCCAGCTCACCCTGGGACCGCCTGGATTATGGCTACACCTTC
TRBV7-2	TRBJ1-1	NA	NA	CASSLMRGLRNTEAFF	TGTGCCAGCAGCCTAATGAGGGGACTCAGGAACACTGAAGCTTTCTTT
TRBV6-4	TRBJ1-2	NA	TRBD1	CASSVAGQGAEYGYTF	TGTGCCAGCAGTGTAGCGGGACAGGGGGCAGAATACGGCTACACCTTC
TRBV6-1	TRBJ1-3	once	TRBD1	CASSGRQGPSGNTIYF	TGTGCCAGCAGTGGAAGACAGGGTCCCTCTGGAAACACCATATATTTT
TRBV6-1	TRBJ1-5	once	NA	CASIRTDSNQPQHF	TGTGCCAGCATCCGGACAGATAGCAATCAGCCCCAGCATTTT
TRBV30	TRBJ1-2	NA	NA	CAWRDTTGARGYTF	TGTGCCTGGAGGGATACCACGGGGGCGCGGGGCTACACCTTC
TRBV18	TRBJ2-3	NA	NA	CASSPITDTQYF	TGTGCCAGCTCACCTATCACAGATACGCAGTATTTT
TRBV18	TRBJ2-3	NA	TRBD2	CASSPSTSGSSTDTQYF	TGTGCCAGCTCACCCTCGACTAGCGGGAGCAGCACAGATACGCAGTATTTT
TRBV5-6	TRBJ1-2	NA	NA	CASRGRMAGDYGYTF	TGTGCCAGCAGGGGGCGGATGGCGGGCGACTATGGCTACACCTTC
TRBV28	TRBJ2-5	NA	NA	CASSSLLSRQETQYF	TGTGCCAGCAGTTCACTCCTTTCCAGGCAAGAGACCCAGTACTTC
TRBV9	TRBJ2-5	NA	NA	CASSAQETQYF	TGTGCCAGCAGCGCACAAGAGACCCAGTACTTC
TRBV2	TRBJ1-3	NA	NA	CASQASSGNTIYF	TGTGCCAGCCAGGCGTCCTCTGGAAACACCATATATTTT
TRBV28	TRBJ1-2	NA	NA	CASRRTANYGYTF	TGTGCCAGCAGAAGGACCGCTAACTATGGCTACACCTTC
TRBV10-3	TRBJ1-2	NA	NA	CAISGGNANYGYTF	TGTGCCATCAGTGGGGGGAACGCTAACTATGGCTACACCTTC
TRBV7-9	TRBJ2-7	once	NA	CASSFGTLSYEQYF	TGTGCCAGCAGCTTCGGGACTTTATCCTACGAGCAGTACTTC
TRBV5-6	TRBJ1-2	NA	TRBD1	CASSPTGVNYGYTF	TGTGCCAGCAGCCCTACAGGGGTCAACTATGGCTACACCTTC
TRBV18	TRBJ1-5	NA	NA	CASSPGTRDTLSNQPQHF	TGTGCCAGCTCACCAGGAACCCGGGACACTCTAAGCAATCAGCCCCAGCATTTT
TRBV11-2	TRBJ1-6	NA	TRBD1	CASSSKPGQGVSPLHF	TGTGCCAGCAGCTCAAAGCCGGGACAGGGGGTTTCACCCCTCCACTTT
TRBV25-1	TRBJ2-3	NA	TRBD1	CASSEFDRALSTDTQYF	TGTGCCAGCAGTGAATTTGACAGGGCTTTATCCACAGATACGCAGTATTTT
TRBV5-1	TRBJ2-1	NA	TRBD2	CASSLALGGTNEQFF	TGCGCCAGCAGCTTGGCCCTGGGAGGGACCAATGAGCAGTTCTTC